One and the same sample provided the 30 T cell receptor beta chains below, sequenced in a study of T cells expressing NK-cell markers (dated by TCRdb to the early 2020s). Library construction relied on 5' RACE. The run used an Illumina HiSeq 2000. Following TCRdb reprocessing, every CDR3 protein sequence forms one entry, and DNA is not provided. The sample's clone listing holds approximately 550,000 distinct CDR3 sequences. The ten top clones hold approximately 3.6% of the sample. Sequences were obtained from blood T cells: a sorted CD56 or NKG2C T cell subset, CD4+ or CD8+ T cells, or bulk PBMC T cells (not recorded which). These receptors were obtained from a man between 18 and 29 years old in good health. Donor details come from another sample of the same person, matched by shared clones.

The V gene is TRBV10-3, the J gene TRBJ2-3; with no DNA, the TCRdb D assignment of TRBD1 cannot be verified. The CDR3 totals 16 residues. The germline gives CDR1 ENHRY, CDR2 SYGVKD. The CDR3 region is CAISDPLLATTDTQYF.

V and J are TRBV18 and TRBJ1-4. The CDR3 length is 15 residues. Germline V gives CDR1 KGHSH, CDR2 LQKENI. CDR3 region: CASSLNAGSGEKLFF.

The CDR3: CASSQEGLAGGGTGELFF. V and J are TRBV3-1 and TRBJ2-2; TCRdb calls TRBD2, which cannot be checked without DNA. The CDR3 totals 18 residues. Germline values: CDR1 LGHDT, CDR2 YNNKEL (reference sequence).

The chain carries TRBV12-3 or TRBV12-4 and TRBJ2-5; TCRdb lists TRBD1, though no DNA is available to test this call. The CDR3 is 15 amino acids. The CDR3 protein is CASRQGQGIQETQYF.

CDR3 amino acids: CASTPGTGANTEAFF. This chain connects TRBV7-2 to TRBJ1-1; absent DNA, TCRdb's TRBD1 call cannot be checked. Germline V gene data show CDR1 as SGHTA and CDR2 as FQGNSA. The CDR3 has 15 residues.

The V gene is TRBV4-2, the J gene TRBJ2-1; TCRdb's D call, TRBD1, is unchecked because there is no DNA. This CDR3 is built from 16 residues. CDR1 and CDR2 from the germline V gene are LGHNA and YNFKEQ. CDR3: CASSQTGTITYNEQFF.

The chain joins TRBV25-1 to TRBJ2-7; TCRdb proposes TRBD2, but this gene call is untestable without DNA. Germline V gives CDR1 MGHDK, CDR2 SYGVNS. This CDR3 is 14 amino acids long. The CDR3 spells CASSSPGMGQTSYF.

The genes are TRBV5-6 and TRBJ2-2; without DNA, the TCRdb call of TRBD1 cannot be checked. There are 15 residues in the CDR3. CDR1 and CDR2 (germline): SGHDT, YYEEEE. CDR3 residues: CASTWGIGDTGELFF.

V is TRBV7-8 and J is TRBJ1-1; the D call from TCRdb, TRBD1, cannot be confirmed without DNA. The V gene's germline CDR1 is SGHVS and CDR2 FQNEAQ. The CDR3 runs to 15 residues. This chain's CDR3 is CASNRVGTGGYEAFF.

This chain links TRBV5-1 with TRBJ2-1. The CDR3 sequence is 15 residues long. Germline V gene lookup returns CDR1 SGHRS and CDR2 YFSETQ. The CDR3 is CASSLVRSSYNEQFF.

The gene calls are TRBV18 and TRBJ1-2; without DNA, the TCRdb call of TRBD1 cannot be checked. The CDR3 has 14 residues. From germline, CDR1 is KGHSH and CDR2 LQKENI. The chain's CDR3 is CASSQGQEHYGYTF.

CDR3 residues: CASSLSSTSGGSTQYF. The J gene is TRBJ2-5, the V gene TRBV5-1; as DNA is missing, the TRBD2 call by TCRdb cannot be tested. CDR1 is SGHRS, CDR2 YFSETQ, per germline. The CDR3 is 16 amino acids.

The J gene is TRBJ2-2, the V gene TRBV10-3; the D call of TRBD2 rests on TCRdb alone, since no DNA is present to check it. Germline-derived CDR1 and CDR2 are ENHRY and SYGVKD. The CDR3 has 15 amino acids. The CDR3 protein is CAISPTSGNTGELFF.

CDR3 in amino acids: CASSGARGNTDTQYF. V is TRBV7-8 and J is TRBJ2-3; TCRdb outputs TRBD2, but without DNA this stays unchecked. The CDR3 loop spans 15 amino acids. Per germline, CDR1 SGHVS and CDR2 FQNEAQ.

V gene TRBV7-6 combines with J gene TRBJ2-2; TCRdb calls TRBD1, which cannot be checked without DNA. The CDR3 runs 16 residues. Germline V gene lookup returns CDR1 SGHVS and CDR2 FNYEAQ. Here the CDR3 reads CASSTDRGGYTGELFF.

The chain recombines TRBV15 with TRBJ2-7; TCRdb lists TRBD1, though no DNA is available to test this call. The CDR3 has 17 amino acids. The germline V gene has CDR1 LNHNV and CDR2 YYDKDF (reference sequence). The CDR3 loop reads CATSRDFGTAYSYEQYF.

The CDR3 region is CAISENLATGELFF. V is TRBV10-3 and J is TRBJ2-2; the TCRdb D gene call, TRBD2, has no DNA to confirm it. CDR1 is ENHRY, CDR2 SYGVKD, per germline. This CDR3 has 14 amino acids.

This chain's CDR3 is CASSQTKGTGTYEQYF. The chain uses TRBV5-5 and TRBJ2-7; TCRdb's D gene call, TRBD1, goes unchecked for lack of DNA. CDR1 and CDR2 (germline): SGHKS, YYEKEE (reference sequence). CDR3 length: 16 residues.

CDR3 region: CARHPGQQETQYF. The V gene is TRBV21-1, the J gene TRBJ2-5; TCRdb selects TRBD1, and the lack of DNA leaves this call unchecked. TRBV21-1 is termed a pseudogene. The CDR3 contains 13 residues.

The chain combines TRBV7-2 with TRBJ2-1; with no DNA, the TCRdb D assignment of TRBD2 cannot be verified. The CDR3 totals 16 residues. Germline V gene sequence: CDR1 SGHTA, CDR2 FQGNSA. CDR3 in amino acids: CASSSYLEGRGNEQFF.

The V gene is TRBV6-1, the J gene TRBJ2-2; the D gene TCRdb calls, TRBD2, cannot be checked with no DNA. The CDR3 is 16 amino acids. Per germline, CDR1 MNHNS and CDR2 SASEGT. CDR3 amino acids: CASTRRGTSSTGELFF.

This chain connects TRBV25-1 to TRBJ2-1; absent DNA, TCRdb's TRBD1 call cannot be checked. The CDR3 loop spans 17 amino acids. CDR1 MGHDK and CDR2 SYGVNS come from the germline V gene. CDR3 in amino acids: CASSGGWALSGSNEQFF.

The rearrangement uses TRBV7-6 and TRBJ2-3; TCRdb picks TRBD1, but there is no DNA to check that call. Germline loops: CDR1 SGHVS, CDR2 FNYEAQ. The CDR3 consists of 17 residues. Here the CDR3 reads CASSSASLDRDTDTQYF.

The V and J genes are TRBV30 and TRBJ2-4. The germline V gene encodes CDR1 GTSNPN and CDR2 SVGIG (reference sequence). CDR3 size: 13 residues. The CDR3 sequence is CAWSGVVENIQYF.

The CDR3 reads CASSYQAGTNTGELFF. This chain uses TRBV6-5 with TRBJ2-2; TCRdb picks TRBD1, but there is no DNA to check that call. This CDR3 has 16 amino acids. Per germline, CDR1 MNHEY and CDR2 SVGAGI.

This chain connects TRBV7-8 to TRBJ2-3; checking the TCRdb D call of TRBD2 is not possible without DNA. Germline-derived CDR1 and CDR2 are SGHVS and FQNEAQ. This CDR3 spans 20 amino acids. The CDR3 is CASSSRQIAGGHLGTDTQYF.

J is TRBJ2-3 and V is TRBV20-1; TCRdb gives TRBD1 as the D gene, but with no DNA this cannot be confirmed. There are 14 residues in the CDR3. The V gene's germline CDR1 is DFQATT and CDR2 SNEGSKA (reference sequence). CDR3 sequence: CSALRTGVTDTQYF.

The V call is TRBV6-2 or TRBV6-3, the J call TRBJ2-7; TCRdb designates TRBD1, a call that cannot be tested without DNA. The CDR3 contains 13 residues. The germline V gene has CDR1 MNHEY and CDR2 SVGEGT. The CDR3 loop is CASGQENSYEQYF.

The V gene is TRBV6-2 or TRBV6-3, the J gene TRBJ2-3; TCRdb lists TRBD2, though no DNA is available to test this call. Germline V lookup: CDR1 MNHEY, CDR2 SVGEGT. The CDR3 covers 15 residues. The CDR3 loop reads CASNRGLAITDTQYF.

J is TRBJ1-1 and V is TRBV12-3 or TRBV12-4; absent DNA, TCRdb's TRBD1 call cannot be checked. This CDR3 spans 15 amino acids. CDR3 in amino acids: CASTPRTGANTEAFF.